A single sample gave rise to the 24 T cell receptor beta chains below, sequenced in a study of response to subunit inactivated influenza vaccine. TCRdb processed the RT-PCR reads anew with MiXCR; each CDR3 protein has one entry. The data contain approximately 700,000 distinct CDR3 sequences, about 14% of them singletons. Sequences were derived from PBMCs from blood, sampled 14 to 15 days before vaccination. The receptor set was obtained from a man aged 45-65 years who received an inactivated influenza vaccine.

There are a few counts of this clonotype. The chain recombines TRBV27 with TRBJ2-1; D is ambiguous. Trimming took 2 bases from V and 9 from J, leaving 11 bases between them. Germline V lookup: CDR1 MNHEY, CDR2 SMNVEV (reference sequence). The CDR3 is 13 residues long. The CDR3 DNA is TGTGCCAGCAGTTTACTACAAGCCGCTGAGCAGTTCTTC. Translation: CASSLLQAAEQFF.

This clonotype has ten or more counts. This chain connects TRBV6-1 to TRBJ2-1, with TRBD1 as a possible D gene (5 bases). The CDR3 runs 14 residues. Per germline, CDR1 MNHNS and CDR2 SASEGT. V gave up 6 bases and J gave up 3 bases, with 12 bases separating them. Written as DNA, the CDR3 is TGTGCCAGCAGAATAAGGGGATTCTACAATGAGCAGTTCTTC. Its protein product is CASRIRGFYNEQFF.

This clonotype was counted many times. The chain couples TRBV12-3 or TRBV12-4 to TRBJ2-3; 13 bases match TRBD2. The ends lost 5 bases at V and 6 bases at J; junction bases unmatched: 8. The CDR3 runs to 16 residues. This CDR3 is CASSETSGGWRDTQYF. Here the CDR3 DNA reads TGTGCCAGCAGTGAGACTAGCGGGGGGTGGCGGGATACGCAGTATTTT.

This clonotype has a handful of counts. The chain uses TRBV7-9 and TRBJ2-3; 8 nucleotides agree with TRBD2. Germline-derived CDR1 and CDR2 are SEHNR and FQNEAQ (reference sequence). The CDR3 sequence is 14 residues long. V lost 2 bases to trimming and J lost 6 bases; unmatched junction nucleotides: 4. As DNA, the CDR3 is TGTGCCAGCAGCTTACCGGGGGGGCTGGATACGCAGTATTTT. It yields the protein CASSLPGGLDTQYF.

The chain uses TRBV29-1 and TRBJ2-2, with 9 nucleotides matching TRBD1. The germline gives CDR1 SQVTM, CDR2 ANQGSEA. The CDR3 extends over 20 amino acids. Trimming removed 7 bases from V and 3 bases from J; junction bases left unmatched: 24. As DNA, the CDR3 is TGCAGCGCCGGACGCACCGGGACAGGGCATAGTGGGGCTGACACCGGGGAGCTGTTTTTT. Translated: CSAGRTGTGHSGADTGELFF.

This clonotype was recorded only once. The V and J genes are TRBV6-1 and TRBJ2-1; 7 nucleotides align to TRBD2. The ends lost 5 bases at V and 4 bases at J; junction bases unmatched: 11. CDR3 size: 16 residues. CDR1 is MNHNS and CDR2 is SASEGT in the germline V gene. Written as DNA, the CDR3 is TGTGCCAGCAGTCCCAATCGAGCGGGGAAGTACAATGAGCAGTTCTTC. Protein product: CASSPNRAGKYNEQFF.

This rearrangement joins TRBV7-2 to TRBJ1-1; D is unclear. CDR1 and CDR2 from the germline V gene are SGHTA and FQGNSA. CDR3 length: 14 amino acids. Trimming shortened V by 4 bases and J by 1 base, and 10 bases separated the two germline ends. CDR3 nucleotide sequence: TGTGCCAGCAGCTCTTATTCCCAGAACACTGAAGCTTTCTTT. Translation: CASSSYSQNTEAFF.

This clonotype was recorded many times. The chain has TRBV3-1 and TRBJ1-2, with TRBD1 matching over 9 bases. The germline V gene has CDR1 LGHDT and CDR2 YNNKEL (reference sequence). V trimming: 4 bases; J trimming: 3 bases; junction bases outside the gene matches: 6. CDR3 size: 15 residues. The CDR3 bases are TGTGCCAGCAGCCCAACCCGGACAGGGGACTATGGCTACACCTTC. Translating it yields CASSPTRTGDYGYTF.

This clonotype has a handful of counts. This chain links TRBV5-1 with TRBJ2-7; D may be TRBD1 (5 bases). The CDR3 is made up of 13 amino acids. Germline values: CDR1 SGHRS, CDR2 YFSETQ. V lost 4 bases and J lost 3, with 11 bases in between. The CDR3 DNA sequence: TGCGCCAGCAGCCGGACACCGATCTACGAGCAGTACTTC. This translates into CASSRTPIYEQYF.

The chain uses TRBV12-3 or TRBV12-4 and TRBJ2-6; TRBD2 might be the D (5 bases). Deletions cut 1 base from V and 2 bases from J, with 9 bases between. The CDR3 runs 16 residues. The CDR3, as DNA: TGTGCCAGCAGTTTAGGAGGGAACCCTGGGGCCAACGTCCTGACTTTC. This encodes CASSLGGNPGANVLTF.

In DNA form, the CDR3 reads TGTGCCAGCAGTTCAATTTCCCGACAGGGGGCGAGCACCGGGGAGCTGTTTTTT. Amino acids: CASSSISRQGASTGELFF. The chain combines TRBV12-3 or TRBV12-4 with TRBJ2-2, with 10 bases lining up with TRBD1. This CDR3 region has 18 residues. V lost 4 bases, J lost 4 bases, and 12 bases stayed unmatched.

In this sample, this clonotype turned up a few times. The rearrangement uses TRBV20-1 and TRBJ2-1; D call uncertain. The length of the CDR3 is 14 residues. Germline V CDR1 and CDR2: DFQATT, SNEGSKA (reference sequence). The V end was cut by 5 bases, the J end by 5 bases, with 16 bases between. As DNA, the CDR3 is TGCAGTGCTTCCGGGCCCAACGCAGACAATGAGCAGTTCTTC. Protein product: CSASGPNADNEQFF.

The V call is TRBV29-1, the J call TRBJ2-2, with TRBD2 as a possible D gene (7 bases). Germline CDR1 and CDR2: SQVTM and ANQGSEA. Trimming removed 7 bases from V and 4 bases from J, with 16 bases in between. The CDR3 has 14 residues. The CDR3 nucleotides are TGCAGCGCATTGGGGGGAGGGGGCACCGGGGAGCTGTTTTTT. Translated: CSALGGGGTGELFF.

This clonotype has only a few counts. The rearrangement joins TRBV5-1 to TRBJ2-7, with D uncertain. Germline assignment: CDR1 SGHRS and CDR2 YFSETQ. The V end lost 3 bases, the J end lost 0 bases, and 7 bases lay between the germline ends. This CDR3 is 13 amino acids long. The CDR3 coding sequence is TGCGCCAGCAGCTATACGGCCTCCTACGAGCAGTACTTC. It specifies CASSYTASYEQYF. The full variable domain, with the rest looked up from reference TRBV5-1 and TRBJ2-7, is KAGVTQTPRYLIKTRGQQVTLSCSPISGHRSVSWYQQTPGQGLQFLFEYFSETQRNKGNFPGRFSGRQFSNSRSEMNVSTLELGDSALYLCASSYTASYEQYFGPGTRLTVT.

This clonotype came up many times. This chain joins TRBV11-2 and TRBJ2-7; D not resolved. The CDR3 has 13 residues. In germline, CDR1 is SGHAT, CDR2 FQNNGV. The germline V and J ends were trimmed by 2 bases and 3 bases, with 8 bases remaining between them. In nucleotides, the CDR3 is TGTGCCAGCAGCTTAACTGATGTCTACGAGCAGTACTTC. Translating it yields CASSLTDVYEQYF.

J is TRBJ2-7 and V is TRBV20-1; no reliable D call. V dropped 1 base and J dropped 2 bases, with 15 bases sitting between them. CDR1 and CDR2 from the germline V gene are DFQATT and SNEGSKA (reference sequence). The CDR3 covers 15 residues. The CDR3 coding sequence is TGCAGTGCTAGAGGACTCTCCATTTACCCCTACGAGCAGTACTTC. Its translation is CSARGLSIYPYEQYF.

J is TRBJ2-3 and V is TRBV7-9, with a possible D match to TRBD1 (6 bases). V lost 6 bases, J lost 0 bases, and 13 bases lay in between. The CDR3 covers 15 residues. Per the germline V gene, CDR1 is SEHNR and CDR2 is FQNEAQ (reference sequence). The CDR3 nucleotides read TGTGCCAGCAGTGACAGGACAGCAAGCACAGATACGCAGTATTTT. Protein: CASSDRTASTDTQYF.

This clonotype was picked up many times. The CDR3 bases are TGTGCCAGCAGTTTCGGCAGTTTGAACACTGAAGCTTTCTTT. Translated: CASSFGSLNTEAFF. This chain joins TRBV12-3 or TRBV12-4 and TRBJ1-1, with no clear D. CDR3 length: 14 amino acids. Trimming removed 3 bases at V and 0 bases at J, with 8 bases between.

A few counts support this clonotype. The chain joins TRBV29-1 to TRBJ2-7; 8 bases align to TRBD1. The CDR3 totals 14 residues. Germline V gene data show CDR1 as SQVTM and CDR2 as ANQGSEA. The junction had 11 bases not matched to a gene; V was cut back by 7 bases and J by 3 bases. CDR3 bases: TGCAGCGCCCGGCCAGGGGGCATGGTCTACGAGCAGTACTTC. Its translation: CSARPGGMVYEQYF.

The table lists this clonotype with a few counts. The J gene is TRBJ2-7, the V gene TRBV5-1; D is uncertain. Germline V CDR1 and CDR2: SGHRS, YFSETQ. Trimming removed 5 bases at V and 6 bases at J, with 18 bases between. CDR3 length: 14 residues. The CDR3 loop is CASRRDFRPSEQYF. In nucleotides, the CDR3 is TGCGCCAGCAGAAGGGATTTCCGCCCCTCCGAGCAGTACTTC.

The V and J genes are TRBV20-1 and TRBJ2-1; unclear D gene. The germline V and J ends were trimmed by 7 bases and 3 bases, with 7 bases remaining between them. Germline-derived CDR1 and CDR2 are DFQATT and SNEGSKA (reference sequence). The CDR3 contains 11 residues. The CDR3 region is CSGAFYNEQFF. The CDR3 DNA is TGCAGTGGAGCATTCTACAATGAGCAGTTCTTC.

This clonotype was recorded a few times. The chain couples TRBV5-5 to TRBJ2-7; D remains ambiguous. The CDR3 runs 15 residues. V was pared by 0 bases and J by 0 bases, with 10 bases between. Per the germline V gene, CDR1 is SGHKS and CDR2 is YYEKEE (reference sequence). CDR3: CASSLELADSYEQYF. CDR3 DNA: TGTGCCAGCAGCTTGGAATTAGCAGACTCCTACGAGCAGTACTTC.

CDR3 protein: CSAPLSGGSQETQYF. The CDR3 DNA is TGCAGTGCACCTCTTAGCGGGGGGTCTCAAGAGACCCAGTACTTC. V is TRBV20-1 and J is TRBJ2-5, with TRBD2 matching 10 bases. V trimming: 6 bases; J trimming: 2 bases; junction bases outside the gene matches: 9. Per the germline V gene, CDR1 is DFQATT and CDR2 is SNEGSKA (reference sequence). This CDR3 region has 15 residues.

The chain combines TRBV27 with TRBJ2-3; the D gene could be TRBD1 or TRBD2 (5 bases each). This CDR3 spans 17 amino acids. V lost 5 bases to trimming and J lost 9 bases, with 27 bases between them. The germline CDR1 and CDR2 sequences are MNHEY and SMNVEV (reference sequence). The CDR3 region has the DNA TGTGCCAGCAGTCCGGGCGCAGGGAGACAGACCCAGGGCACGCAGTATTTT. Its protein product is CASSPGAGRQTQGTQYF.